This T cell receptor beta chain stems from a study of blood T cell repertoires in COVID-19. The protocol was immunoSEQ multiplex PCR, while the TCRdb copy is restricted to in-frame clones and leaves out a portion. This repertoire shows a few hundred thousand clones, 85% to 90% found once; its top ten account for 10%. The CDR3 sequence is 14 residues long. Trimming cost V 5 bases and J 6 bases, with 15 bases left between them. Germline V gene data show CDR1 as SGHRS and CDR2 as YFSETQ. This clone was seen a handful of times. The source is a woman younger than 35 who had recovered from COVID-19. Specimen: PBMCs or T cells enriched from blood (not recorded which). V usage is TRBV5-1 and J usage is TRBJ2-1; tentative D call: TRBD2 (6 bases). As DNA, the CDR3 is TGCGCCAGCAGAGGAGGGGAAACCTTCAATGAGCAGTTCTTC. Its protein is CASRGGETFNEQFF.